This note documents a single TCR beta chain sequence. The sample holds a few counts of this clonotype. Its antigen specificity is not known. The CDR3 carries no conserved terminal phenylalanine or tryptophan, so it likely arises from a read error. It is unclear where the CDR3 begins or ends on the DNA, so no DNA is shown, and the CDR3 is as TCRdb lists it. To prepare the library, RACE was applied. Instrument used: NextSeq 500. Library preparation attached unique molecular identifiers to individual cDNA molecules for quantitative, reproducible TCR counting. Both TCR alpha and TCR beta chains were sequenced from each blood RNA sample. In the source study's methods: A median of about 87,000 TCRs per sample was observed, with a range of about 23,224 to 690,600. V, J and CDR3 annotation of the TCR reads was carried out using the Decombinator software suite. For the PS versus PT1 abundance plots, all samples were subsampled to the same number of TCRs (28,000). Expanded TCRs were defined as absent before sensitization and observed at least eight times at the 2-week time point. The public reads were reprocessed in TCRdb via fastp at Q25 and MiXCR, keeping in-frame beta chains. Each record represents a unique CDR3 protein, reported with the most common genes and DNA among its rows. TCRdb's processing, not the authors', yielded these V and J calls. The sample data list approximately 90,000 distinct CDR3 sequences, and roughly 8.5% of these were observed just once. 2% to 3% of the sample is taken by the ten largest.

These data originate in a study of human T cells and chemical hapten exposure (dated by TCRdb to about 2021). Looking at the study overall: For sensitization, 2% DPC in acetone was applied to a roughly 2 cm by roughly 2 cm area of upper inner arm skin. Weekly therapeutic DPC doses were additionally applied to the scalp of patients throughout the roughly 25-week study period. Patch testing was done on the upper back using Finn chambers containing 0.01% DPC, and results were scored after 6 days according to International Contact Dermatitis Research Group standards. The patient cohort, mostly female, included alopecia areata with under or over 50% scalp involvement, alopecia totalis and alopecia universalis. Libraries were pooled for sequencing, and per-sample TCR yields varied mainly because of small differences in library volumes within the pool. The study tracked peripheral blood TCR repertoire changes in vivo during primary and secondary sensitization to the hapten diphenylcyclopropenone (DPC) in alopecia patients. Blood samples were taken from patients before sensitization (week 0) and at 2, 6 and about 24 weeks after DPC sensitization. For TCR sequencing, blood came from about 29 alopecia patients at anywhere from one to four time points (pre-sensitization, 2, 6 and 24 weeks).

CDR1 SQVTM and CDR2 ANQGSEA were looked up in the germline V gene. The CDR3 has 8 amino acids, counting both end residues. What this sample's time point label stands for: pre-sensitization, week 0. The treatment or condition label corresponds to: therapeutic diphenylcyclopropenone sensitization with weekly scalp DPC. At every patch-test visit, the blood draw took place before the patch test was put on. Eligible patients were aged 18 to 70, diagnosed with alopecia, deemed suitable for DPC therapy, and excluded if pregnant. Total RNA was isolated from unfractionated whole blood collected in Tempus Blood RNA tubes. Study-wide conclusions, independent of this receptor: Compared with pre-sensitization or healthy control sets, expanded TCRs formed significantly more large CDR3 similarity clusters, which is consistent with antigen-driven responses. A positive correlation was found between the number of PT1 expanded TCRs and patch test score, with significance reached at thresholds 8, 16 and 32 but not 4. No change with DPC sensitization was found in the number of TCRs above 1 in 1000 frequency, and no evidence of global repertoire structure alterations was found. Alopecia, a presumed autoimmune disease, was present in all patients, so the immune response of the patients might differ from that of healthy individuals. After repeated subsampling, changes were observed in the strength of the expansion versus patch-test correlation and in the threshold at which the correlation became significant.

The chain couples TRBV29-1 to TRBJ1-2. Sample: whole blood, taken in connection with sensitization to the hapten diphenylcyclopropenone (DPC). The clonotype comes from a man aged 40-55 years with alopecia areata. Some clones in this sample may be carry-over from other donors' samples. The encoded CDR3 is CSGLPLLR.